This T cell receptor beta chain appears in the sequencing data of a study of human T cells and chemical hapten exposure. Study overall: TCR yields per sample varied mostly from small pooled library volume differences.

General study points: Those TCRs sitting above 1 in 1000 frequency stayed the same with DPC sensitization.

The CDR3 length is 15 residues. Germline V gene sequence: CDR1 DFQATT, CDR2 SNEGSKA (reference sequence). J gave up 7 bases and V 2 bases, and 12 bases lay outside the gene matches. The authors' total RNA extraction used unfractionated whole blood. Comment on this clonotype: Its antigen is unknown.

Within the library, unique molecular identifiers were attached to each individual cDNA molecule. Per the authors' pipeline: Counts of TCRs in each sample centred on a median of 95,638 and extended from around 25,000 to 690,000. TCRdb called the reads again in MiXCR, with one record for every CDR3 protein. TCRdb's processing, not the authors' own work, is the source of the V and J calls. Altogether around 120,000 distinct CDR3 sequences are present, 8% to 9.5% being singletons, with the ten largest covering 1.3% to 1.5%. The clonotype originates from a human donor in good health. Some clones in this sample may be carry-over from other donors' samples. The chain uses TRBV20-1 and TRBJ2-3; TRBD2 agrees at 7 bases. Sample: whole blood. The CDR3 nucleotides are TGCAGTGCTAGAACCGGGACTATAGCCACGAATACGCAGTATTTT. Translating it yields CSARTGTIATNTQYF.